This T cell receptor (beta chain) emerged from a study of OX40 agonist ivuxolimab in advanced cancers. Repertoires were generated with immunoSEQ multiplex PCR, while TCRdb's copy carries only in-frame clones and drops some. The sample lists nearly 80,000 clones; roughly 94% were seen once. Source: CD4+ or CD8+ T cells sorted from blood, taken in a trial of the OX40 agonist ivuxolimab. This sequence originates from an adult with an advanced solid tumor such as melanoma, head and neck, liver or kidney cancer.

The CDR3: CASSSGGGVYGYTF. CDR3 bases: TGTGCCAGCAGTTCCGGAGGAGGGGTCTATGGCTACACCTTC. This chain uses TRBV28 with TRBJ1-2; a possible D gene is TRBD1 (5 bases). Looked up from germline, CDR1 is MDHEN and CDR2 is SYDVKM. The CDR3 extends over 14 amino acids. V was cut by 4 bases and J by 4 bases, with 13 bases left in between.